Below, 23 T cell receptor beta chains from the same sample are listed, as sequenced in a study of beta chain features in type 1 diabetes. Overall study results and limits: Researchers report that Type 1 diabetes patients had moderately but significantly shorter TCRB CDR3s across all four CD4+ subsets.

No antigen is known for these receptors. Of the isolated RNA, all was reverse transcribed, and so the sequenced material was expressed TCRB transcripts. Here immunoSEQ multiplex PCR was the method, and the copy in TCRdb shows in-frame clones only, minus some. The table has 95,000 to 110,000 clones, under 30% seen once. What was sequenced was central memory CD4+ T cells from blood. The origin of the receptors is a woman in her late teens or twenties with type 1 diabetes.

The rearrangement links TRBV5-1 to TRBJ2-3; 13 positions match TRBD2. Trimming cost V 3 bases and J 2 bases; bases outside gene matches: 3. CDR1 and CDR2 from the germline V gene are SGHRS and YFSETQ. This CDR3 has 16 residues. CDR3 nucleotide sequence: TGCGCCAGCAGCTCCGGGACTAGCGGGGCCACAGATACGCAGTATTTT. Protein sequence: CASSSGTSGATDTQYF.

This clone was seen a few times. The DNA of the CDR3 is TGTGCCATCAGTGAATATGACAAGAACACTGAAGCTTTCTTT. It codes for CAISEYDKNTEAFF. V usage is TRBV10-3 and J usage is TRBJ1-1, with unresolved D. Germline values: CDR1 ENHRY, CDR2 SYGVKD. The CDR3 loop spans 14 amino acids. V was pared by 3 bases and J by 1 base, with 9 bases between.

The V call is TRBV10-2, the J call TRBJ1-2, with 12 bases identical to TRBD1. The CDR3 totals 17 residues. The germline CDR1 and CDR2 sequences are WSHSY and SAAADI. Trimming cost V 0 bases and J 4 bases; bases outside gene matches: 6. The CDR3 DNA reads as TGCGCCAGCAGTGAGTCGACGGGACAGGGGGCCAGCTATGGCTACACCTTC. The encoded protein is CASSESTGQGASYGYTF.

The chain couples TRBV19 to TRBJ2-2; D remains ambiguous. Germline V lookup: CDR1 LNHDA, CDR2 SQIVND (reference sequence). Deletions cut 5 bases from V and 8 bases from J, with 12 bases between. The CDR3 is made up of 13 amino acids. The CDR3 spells CASSVVVEGELFF. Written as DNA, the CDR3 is TGTGCCAGTAGTGTAGTTGTGGAGGGGGAGCTGTTTTTT.

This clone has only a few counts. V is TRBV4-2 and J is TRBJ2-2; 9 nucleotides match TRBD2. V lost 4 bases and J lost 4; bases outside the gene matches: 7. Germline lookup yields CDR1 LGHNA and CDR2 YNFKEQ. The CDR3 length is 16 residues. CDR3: CASSPRAGGGTGELFF. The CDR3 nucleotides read TGTGCCAGCAGCCCAAGAGCGGGAGGCGGCACCGGGGAGCTGTTTTTT.

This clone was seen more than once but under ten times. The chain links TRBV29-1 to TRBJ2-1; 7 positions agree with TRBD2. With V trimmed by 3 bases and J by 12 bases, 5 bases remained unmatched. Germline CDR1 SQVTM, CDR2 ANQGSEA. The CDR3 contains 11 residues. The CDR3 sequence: CSVDRLAVQFF. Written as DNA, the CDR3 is TGCAGCGTTGACCGCCTAGCGGTGCAGTTCTTC.

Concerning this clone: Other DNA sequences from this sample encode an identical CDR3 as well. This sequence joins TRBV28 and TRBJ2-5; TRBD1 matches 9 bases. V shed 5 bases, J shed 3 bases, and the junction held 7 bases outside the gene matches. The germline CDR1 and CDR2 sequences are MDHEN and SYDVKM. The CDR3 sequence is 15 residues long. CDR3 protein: CASSPNRGLEETQYF. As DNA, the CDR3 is TGTGCCAGCAGTCCGAACAGGGGGCTGGAAGAGACCCAGTACTTC. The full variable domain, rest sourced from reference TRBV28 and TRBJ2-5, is DVKVTQSSRYLVKRTGEKVFLECVQDMDHENMFWYRQDPGLGLRLIYFSYDVKMKEKGDIPEGYSVSREKKERFSLILESASTNQTSMYLCASSPNRGLEETQYFGPGTRLLVL.

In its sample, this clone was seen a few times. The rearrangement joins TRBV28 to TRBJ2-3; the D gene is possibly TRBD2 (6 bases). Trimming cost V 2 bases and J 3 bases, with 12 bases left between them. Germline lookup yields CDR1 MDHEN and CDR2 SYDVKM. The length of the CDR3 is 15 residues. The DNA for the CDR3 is TGTGCCAGCAGTTTACCGGGACTTGGAACAGATACGCAGTATTTT. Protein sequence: CASSLPGLGTDTQYF.

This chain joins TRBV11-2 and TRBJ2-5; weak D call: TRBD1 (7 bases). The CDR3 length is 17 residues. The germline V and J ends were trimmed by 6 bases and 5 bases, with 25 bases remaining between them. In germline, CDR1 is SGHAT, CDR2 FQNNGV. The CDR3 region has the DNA TGTGCCAGCAGGAGAGGGGCGGGACAGCGGAGTTGGGAGACCCAGTACTTC. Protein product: CASRRGAGQRSWETQYF.

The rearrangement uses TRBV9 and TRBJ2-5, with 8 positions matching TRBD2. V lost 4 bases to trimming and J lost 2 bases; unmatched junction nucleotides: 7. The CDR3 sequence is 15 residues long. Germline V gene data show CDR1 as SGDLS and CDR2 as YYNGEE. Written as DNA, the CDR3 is TGTGCCAGCAGCTTAAGAGGGACTAGGCAAGAGACCCAGTACTTC. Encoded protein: CASSLRGTRQETQYF. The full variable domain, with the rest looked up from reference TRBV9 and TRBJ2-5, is DSGVTQTPKHLITATGQRVTLRCSPRSGDLSVYWYQQSLDQGLQFLIQYYNGEERAKGNILERFSAQQFPDLHSELNLSSLELGDSALYFCASSLRGTRQETQYFGPGTRLLVL.

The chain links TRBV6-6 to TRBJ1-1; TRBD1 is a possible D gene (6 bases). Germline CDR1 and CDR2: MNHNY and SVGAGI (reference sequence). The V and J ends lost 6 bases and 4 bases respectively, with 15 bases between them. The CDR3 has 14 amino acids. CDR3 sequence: CASRDRILVTEAFF. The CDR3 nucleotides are TGTGCCAGCAGAGACAGGATTCTTGTCACTGAAGCTTTCTTT.

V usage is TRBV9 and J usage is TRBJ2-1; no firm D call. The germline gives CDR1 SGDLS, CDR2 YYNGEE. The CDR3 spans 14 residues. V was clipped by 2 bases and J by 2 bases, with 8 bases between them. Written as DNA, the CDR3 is TGTGCCAGCAGCGTGAGTCCCACCTACAATGAGCAGTTCTTC. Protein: CASSVSPTYNEQFF.

CDR3 residues: CASVQDALMRKLFF. The CDR3 coding sequence is TGTGCCAGCGTACAGGACGCCTTAATGAGAAAACTGTTTTTT. V is TRBV6-6 and J is TRBJ1-4, with a possible D match to TRBD1 (5 bases). Looked up from germline, CDR1 is MNHNY and CDR2 is SVGAGI (reference sequence). Trimming left V 8 bases short and J 10 bases short, with 20 bases between. The CDR3 contains 14 residues.

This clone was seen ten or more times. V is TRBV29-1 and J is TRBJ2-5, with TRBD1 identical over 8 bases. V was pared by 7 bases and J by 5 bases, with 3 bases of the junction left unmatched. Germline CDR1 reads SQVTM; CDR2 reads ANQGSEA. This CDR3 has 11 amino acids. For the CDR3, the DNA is TGCAGCGGGACAGGGTCCGAGACCCAGTACTTC. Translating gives CSGTGSETQYF.

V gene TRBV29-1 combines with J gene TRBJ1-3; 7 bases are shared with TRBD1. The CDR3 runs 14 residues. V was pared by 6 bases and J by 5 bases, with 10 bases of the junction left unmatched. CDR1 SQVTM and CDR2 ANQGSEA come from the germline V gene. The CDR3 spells CSVLRQGDRNTIYF. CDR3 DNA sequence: TGCAGCGTCCTCCGACAGGGAGATCGAAACACCATATATTTT.

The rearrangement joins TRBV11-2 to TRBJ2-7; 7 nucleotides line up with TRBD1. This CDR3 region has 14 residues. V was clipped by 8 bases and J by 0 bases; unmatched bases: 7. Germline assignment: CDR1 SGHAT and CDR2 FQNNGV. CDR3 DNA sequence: TGTGCCAGCTCCCGGGACAGATTCTCCTACGAGCAGTACTTC. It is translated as CASSRDRFSYEQYF.

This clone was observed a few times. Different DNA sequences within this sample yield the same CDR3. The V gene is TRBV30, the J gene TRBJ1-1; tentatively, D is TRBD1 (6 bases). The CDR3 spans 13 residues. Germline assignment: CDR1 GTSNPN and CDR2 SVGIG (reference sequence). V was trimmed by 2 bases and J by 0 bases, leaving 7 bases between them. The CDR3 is CAWSTGLNTEAFF. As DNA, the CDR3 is TGTGCCTGGAGTACAGGGCTGAACACTGAAGCTTTCTTT.

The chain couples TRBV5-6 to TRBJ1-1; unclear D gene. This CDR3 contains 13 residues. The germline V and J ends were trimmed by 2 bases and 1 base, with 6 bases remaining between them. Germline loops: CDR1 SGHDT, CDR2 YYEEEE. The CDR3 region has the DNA TGTGCCAGCAGCTTTCTTTCGAACACTGAAGCTTTCTTT. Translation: CASSFLSNTEAFF.

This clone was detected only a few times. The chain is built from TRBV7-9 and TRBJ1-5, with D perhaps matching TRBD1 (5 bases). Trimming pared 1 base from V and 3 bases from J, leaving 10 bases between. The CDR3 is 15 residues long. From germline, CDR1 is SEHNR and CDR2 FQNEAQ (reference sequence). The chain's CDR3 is CASSLGPGFNQPQHF. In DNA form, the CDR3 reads TGTGCCAGCAGCTTAGGCCCAGGGTTCAATCAGCCCCAGCATTTT.

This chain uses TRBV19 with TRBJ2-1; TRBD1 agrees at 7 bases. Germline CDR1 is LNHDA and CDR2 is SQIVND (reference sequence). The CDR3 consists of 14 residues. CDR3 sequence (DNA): TGTGCTTCCATCCCGAGGGGGCGTCGGGATGAGCAGTTCTTC. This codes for CASIPRGRRDEQFF. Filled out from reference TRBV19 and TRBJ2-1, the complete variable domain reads DGGITQSPKYLFRKEGQNVTLSCEQNLNHDAMYWYRQDPGQGLRLIYYSQIVNDFQKGDIAEGYSVSREKKESFPLTVTSAQKNPTAFYLCASIPRGRRDEQFFGPGTRLTVL.

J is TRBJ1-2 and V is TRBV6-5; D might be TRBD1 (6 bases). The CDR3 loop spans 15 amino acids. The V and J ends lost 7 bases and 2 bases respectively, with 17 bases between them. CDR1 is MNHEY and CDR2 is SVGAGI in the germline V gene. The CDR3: CASTRTANQNYGYTF. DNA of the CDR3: TGTGCCAGCACAAGGACAGCAAATCAAAACTATGGCTACACCTTC.

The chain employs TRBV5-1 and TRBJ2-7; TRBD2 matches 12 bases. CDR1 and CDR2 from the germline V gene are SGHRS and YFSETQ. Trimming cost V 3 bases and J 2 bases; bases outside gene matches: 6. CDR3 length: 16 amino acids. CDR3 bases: TGCGCCAGCAGCTCCACGACTAGCGGGAGAACCTACGAGCAGTACTTC. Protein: CASSSTTSGRTYEQYF.

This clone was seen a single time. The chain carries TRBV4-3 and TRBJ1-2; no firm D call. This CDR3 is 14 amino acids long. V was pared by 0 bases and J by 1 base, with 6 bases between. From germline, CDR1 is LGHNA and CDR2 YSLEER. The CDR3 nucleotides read TGCGCCAGCAGCCAAGAAGAGGGTAACTATGGCTACACCTTC. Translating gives CASSQEEGNYGYTF.